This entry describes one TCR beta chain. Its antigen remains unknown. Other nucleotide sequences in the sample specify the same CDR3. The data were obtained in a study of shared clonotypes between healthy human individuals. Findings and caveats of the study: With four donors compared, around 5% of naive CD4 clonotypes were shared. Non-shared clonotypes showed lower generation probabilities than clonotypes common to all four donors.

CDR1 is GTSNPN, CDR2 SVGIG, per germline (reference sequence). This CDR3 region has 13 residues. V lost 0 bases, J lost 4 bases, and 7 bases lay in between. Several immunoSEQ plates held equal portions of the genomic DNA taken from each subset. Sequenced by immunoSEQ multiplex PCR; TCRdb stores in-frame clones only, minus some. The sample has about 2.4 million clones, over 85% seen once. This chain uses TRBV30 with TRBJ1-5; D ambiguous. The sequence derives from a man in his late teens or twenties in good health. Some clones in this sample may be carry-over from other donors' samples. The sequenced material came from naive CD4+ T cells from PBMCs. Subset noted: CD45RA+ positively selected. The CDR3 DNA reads TGTGCCTGGAGTGTCGCGGGGAATCAGCCCCAGCATTTT. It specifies CAWSVAGNQPQHF. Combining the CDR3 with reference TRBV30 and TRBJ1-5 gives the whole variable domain SQTIHQWPATLVQPVGSPLSLECTVEGTSNPNLYWYRQAAGRGLQLLFYSVGIGQISSEVPQNLSASRPQDRQFILSSKKLLLSDSGFYLCAWSVAGNQPQHFGDGTRLSIL.